This T cell receptor (beta chain) is from a study of T cell changes during pregnancy in multiple sclerosis. This table comes from immunoSEQ multiplex PCR, and its TCRdb copy is limited to in-frame clones, with some not included. The table lists 65,000 to 95,000 clones, approximately 95% of them singletons, with more than 0.95% in the top ten. V trimming: 4 bases; J trimming: 3 bases; junction bases outside the gene matches: 5. Looked up from germline, CDR1 is MGHRA and CDR2 is YSYEKL. This CDR3 is 15 amino acids long. This clonotype was obtained from a female donor in good health, enrolled as a control in a pregnancy study. The V and J genes are TRBV4-1 and TRBJ2-5, with TRBD2 identical over 10 bases. The sequencing here drew on peripheral blood, taken in the second trimester of pregnancy. For the CDR3, the DNA is TGCGCCAGCAGCCGAAGGACTAGCGGTAAAGAGACCCAGTACTTC. As protein: CASSRRTSGKETQYF.